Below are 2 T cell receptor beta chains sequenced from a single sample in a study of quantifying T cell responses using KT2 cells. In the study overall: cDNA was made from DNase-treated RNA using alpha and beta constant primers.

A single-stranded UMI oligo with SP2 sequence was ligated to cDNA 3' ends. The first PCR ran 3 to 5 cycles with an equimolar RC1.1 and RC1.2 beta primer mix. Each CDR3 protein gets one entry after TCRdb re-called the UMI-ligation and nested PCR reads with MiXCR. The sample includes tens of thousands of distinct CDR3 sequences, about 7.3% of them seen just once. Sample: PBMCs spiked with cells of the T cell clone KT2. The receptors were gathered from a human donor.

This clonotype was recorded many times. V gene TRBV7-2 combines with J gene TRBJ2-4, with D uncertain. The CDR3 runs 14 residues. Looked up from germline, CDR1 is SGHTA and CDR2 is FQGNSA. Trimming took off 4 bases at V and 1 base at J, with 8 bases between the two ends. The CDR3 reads CASSSQLAKNIQYF. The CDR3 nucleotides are TGTGCCAGCAGCTCCCAGCTCGCCAAAAACATTCAGTACTTC.

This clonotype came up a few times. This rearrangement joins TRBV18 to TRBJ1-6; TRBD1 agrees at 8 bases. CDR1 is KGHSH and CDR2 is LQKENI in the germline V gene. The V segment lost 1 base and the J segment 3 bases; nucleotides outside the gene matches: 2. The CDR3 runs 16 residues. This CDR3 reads CASSPQGTGYNSPLHF. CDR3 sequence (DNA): TGTGCCAGCTCACCACAGGGGACAGGCTATAATTCACCCCTCCACTTT.